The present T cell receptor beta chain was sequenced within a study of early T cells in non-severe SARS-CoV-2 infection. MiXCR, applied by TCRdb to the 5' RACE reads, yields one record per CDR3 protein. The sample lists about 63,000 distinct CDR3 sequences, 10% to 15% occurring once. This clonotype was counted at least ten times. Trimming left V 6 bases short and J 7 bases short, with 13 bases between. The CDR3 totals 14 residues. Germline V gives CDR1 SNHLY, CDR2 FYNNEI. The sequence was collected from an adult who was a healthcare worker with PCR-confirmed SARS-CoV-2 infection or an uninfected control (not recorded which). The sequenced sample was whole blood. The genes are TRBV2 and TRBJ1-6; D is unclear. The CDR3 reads CASSSARTNSPLHF. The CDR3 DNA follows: TGTGCCAGCAGCTCCGCCCGAACCAATTCACCCCTCCACTTT.